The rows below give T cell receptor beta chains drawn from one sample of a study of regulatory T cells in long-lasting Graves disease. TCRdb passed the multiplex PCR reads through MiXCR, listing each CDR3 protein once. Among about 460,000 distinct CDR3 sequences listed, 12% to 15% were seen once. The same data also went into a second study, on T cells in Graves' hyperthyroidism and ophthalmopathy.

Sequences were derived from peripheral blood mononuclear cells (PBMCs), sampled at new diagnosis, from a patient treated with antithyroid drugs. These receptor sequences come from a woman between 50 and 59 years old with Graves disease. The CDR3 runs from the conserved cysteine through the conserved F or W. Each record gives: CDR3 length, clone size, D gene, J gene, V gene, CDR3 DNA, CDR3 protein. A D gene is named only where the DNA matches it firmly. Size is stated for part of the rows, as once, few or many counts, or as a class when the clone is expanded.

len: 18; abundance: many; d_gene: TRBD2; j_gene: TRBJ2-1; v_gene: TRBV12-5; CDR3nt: TGTGCTAGTGGTTCCCGCACCCTGGGACTAGCGCACTACAATGAGCAGTTCTTC; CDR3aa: CASGSRTLGLAHYNEQFF
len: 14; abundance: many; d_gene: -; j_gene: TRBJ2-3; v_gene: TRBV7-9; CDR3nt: TGTGCCAGCAGCTTTCATAGCGACACAGATACGCAGTATTTT; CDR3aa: CASSFHSDTDTQYF
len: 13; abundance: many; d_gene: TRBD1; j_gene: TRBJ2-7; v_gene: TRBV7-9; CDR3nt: TGTGCCAGCACCCCCCAAACAGGGGGCGAGCAGTACTTC; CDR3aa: CASTPQTGGEQYF
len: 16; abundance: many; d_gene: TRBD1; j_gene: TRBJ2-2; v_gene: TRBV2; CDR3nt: TGTGCCAGCAGTGAAACAGGGGACCGGAACACCGGGGAGCTGTTTTTT; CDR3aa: CASSETGDRNTGELFF
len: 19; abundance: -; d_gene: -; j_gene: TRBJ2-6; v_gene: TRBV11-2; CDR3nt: TGTGCCAGTCGGCACCTCTATAACCTCGGAAGCTCTGGGGCCAACGTCCTGACTTTC; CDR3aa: CASRHLYNLGSSGANVLTF
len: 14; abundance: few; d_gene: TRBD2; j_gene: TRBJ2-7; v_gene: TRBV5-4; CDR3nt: TGTGCCAGCACTCCGGGACTAGCAACCTACGAGCAGTACTTC; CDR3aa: CASTPGLATYEQYF
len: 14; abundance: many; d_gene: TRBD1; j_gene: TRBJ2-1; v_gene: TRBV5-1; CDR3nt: TGCGCCAGCAGCCCGGGACAGGGCGGCAATGAGCAGTTCTTC; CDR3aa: CASSPGQGGNEQFF
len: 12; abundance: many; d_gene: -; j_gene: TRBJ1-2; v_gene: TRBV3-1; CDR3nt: TGTGCCAGCAGTGACACCCTCTATGGCTACACCTTC; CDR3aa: CASSDTLYGYTF
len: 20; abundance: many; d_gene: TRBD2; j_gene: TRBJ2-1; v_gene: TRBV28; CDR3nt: TGTGCCAGCAGTCGCATCAGGGGAGTGACTAGCGTTAGCTCCTACAATGAGCAGTTCTTC; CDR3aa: CASSRIRGVTSVSSYNEQFF
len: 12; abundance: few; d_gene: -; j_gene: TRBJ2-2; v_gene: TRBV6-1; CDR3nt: TGTGCCAGCAGTCCGGACACCAGGGAGCTGTTTTTT; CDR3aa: CASSPDTRELFF
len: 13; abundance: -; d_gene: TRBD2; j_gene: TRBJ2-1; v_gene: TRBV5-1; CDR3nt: TGCGCCAGCAGCCTGACTAGCGGGAGAGTGCAGTTCTTC; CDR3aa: CASSLTSGRVQFF
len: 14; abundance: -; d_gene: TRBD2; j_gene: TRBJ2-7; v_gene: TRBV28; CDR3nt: TGTGCCAGCAGCACTCCGGGACTAGCGCACGAGCAGTACTTC; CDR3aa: CASSTPGLAHEQYF
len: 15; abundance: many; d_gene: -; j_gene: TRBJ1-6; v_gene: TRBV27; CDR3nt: TGTGCCAGCAGTTTTGGGGGTTCCTATAATTCACCCCTCCACTTT; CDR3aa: CASSFGGSYNSPLHF
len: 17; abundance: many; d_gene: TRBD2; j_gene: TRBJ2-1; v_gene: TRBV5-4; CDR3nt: TGTGCCAGCAGCCCGTGGACTAGCGGGAGAGTCAACAATGAGCAGTTCTTC; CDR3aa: CASSPWTSGRVNNEQFF
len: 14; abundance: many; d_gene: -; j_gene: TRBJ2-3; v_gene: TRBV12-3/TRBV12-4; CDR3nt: TGTGCCAGCAGGAGACTCACGCACACAGATACGCAGTATTTT; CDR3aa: CASRRLTHTDTQYF
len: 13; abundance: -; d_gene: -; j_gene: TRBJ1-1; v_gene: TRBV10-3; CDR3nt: TGTGCCATCAGTGAAAGACTCAGCACTGAAGCTTTCTTT; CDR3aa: CAISERLSTEAFF